These T cell receptor beta chains were read from a single sample in a study of cytomegalovirus exposure and HLA in healthy donors. Generated by immunoSEQ multiplex PCR, the TCRdb table keeps only in-frame clones and is missing some. This repertoire comprises 150,000 to 250,000 clones; its ten largest clones make up roughly 0.74%. Sequencing input: PBMCs. These receptors were taken from a boy aged 5-17 years in good health and CMV-seronegative. Both conserved end residues are trimmed from each CDR3.

TRBV7-9	TRBJ1-1	ASSQLGRKNTEAF
TRBV30	TRBJ2-1	AWEAGGPDNEQF
TRBV4-1	TRBJ1-5	ASSPTGGNQPQH
TRBV6-5	TRBJ2-2	ASSYAGTSHVGELF
TRBV30	TRBJ2-7	AWSLPGLAGSYEQY
TRBV29-1	TRBJ2-7	SVQATTYEQY
TRBV28	TRBJ2-6	ASSLDGASGANVLT
TRBV9	TRBJ2-1	ASSADRGSYNEQF
TRBV4-1	TRBJ2-1	ASSQGTTDNEQF
TRBV19	TRBJ1-3	ASSPLTGRGNTIY
TRBV28	TRBJ1-1	ASRRTGMNTEAF
TRBV11-2	TRBJ1-1	ASSRLTGTEAF
TRBV27	TRBJ2-4	ASGEAYDIQY
TRBV6-5	TRBJ2-3	ASSRDRFTDTQY
TRBV9	TRBJ1-4	ASSEGQTLPNEKLF
TRBV14	TRBJ1-2	ASSQGGLVGYGYT
TRBV13	TRBJ2-7	ASSERGLPSYEQY
TRBV29-1	TRBJ1-1	SSGRGREGLDTEAF
TRBV7-9	TRBJ2-1	ASSYRTGGVYEQF
TRBV6-1	TRBJ2-7	ASGRQGTYEQY
TRBV7-2	TRBJ2-3	ASSLAGGKDTQY
TRBV27	TRBJ2-2	ASRDRRNTGELF
TRBV10-1	TRBJ2-2	ASSAILAGELF
TRBV7-9	TRBJ1-1	ASSLALGTGTEAF
TRBV5-4	TRBJ1-1	ASSGTDTEAF
TRBV5-1	TRBJ1-2	ASSLEIAGQGATYGYT
TRBV6-6	TRBJ2-5	ASSYGGGAGETQY
TRBV6-5	TRBJ1-2	ASSYSPGQEPDT
TRBV28	TRBJ2-5	ASSDRDLETQY
TRBV5-4	TRBJ1-6	ASSALQGSPLH
TRBV27	TRBJ1-1	ASRMGGGTGTEAF
TRBV6-5	TRBJ1-4	ASSYLGPSEKLF
TRBV7-8	TRBJ1-6	ASSSEEGQGWSPLH
TRBV27	TRBJ2-7	ASSLGTSVNEQY
TRBV19	TRBJ1-4	ASSIGVTATNEKLF
TRBV4-1	TRBJ1-1	ASSLAGAGVGNTEAF
TRBV7-2	TRBJ2-7	ASSLGPAGGSYEQY
TRBV19	TRBJ2-2	ASSIWGAGELF
TRBV6-5	TRBJ1-5	ASSPLSQWNQPQH
TRBV4-1	TRBJ2-7	ASSFQGLGAEQY
TRBV6-6	TRBJ2-1	ASSYTAGDNEQF
TRBV19	TRBJ1-6	ASSEQGWGSPLH
TRBV27	TRBJ1-6	ASSLLGQGANSPLH
TRBV11-2	TRBJ1-4	ASSPGDRLGEKLF
TRBV7-6	TRBJ1-2	ASSSHRDKFPANYGYT
TRBV4-1	TRBJ2-3	ASGRAGAASTDTQY